The present T cell receptor (beta chain) was sequenced within a study of blood T cells in healthy people across ages. The germline V and J ends were trimmed by 0 bases and 1 base, with 11 bases remaining between them. This CDR3 is 17 amino acids long. Germline lookup yields CDR1 SGHRS and CDR2 YFSETQ. PCR was performed a second time for roughly 7 to 12 cycles using a sample-barcoded 5' primer and a J-beta primer mix. TCRdb ran MiXCR on the 5' RACE reads and lists one entry per CDR3 protein. The sample shows over 600,000 distinct CDR3 sequences, roughly three fifths of them seen only once. On this clonotype itself: Its matching antigen is unknown.

Study-level results: Naive and antigen-experienced cells were not separated, limiting conclusive comparison. The unknown donor CMV status may have confounded expanded clonotype changes. Diversity of TCR beta per million T cells declined in a roughly linear way with age.

This chain uses TRBV5-1 with TRBJ2-6; TRBD1 might be the D (6 bases). Sequencing was carried out using blood. The clonotype comes from a man aged 35 to 55 in good health. CDR3 protein: CASSLAPGVSGANVLTF. The DNA of the CDR3 is TGCGCCAGCAGCTTGGCTCCAGGGGTGTCTGGGGCCAACGTCCTGACTTTC.